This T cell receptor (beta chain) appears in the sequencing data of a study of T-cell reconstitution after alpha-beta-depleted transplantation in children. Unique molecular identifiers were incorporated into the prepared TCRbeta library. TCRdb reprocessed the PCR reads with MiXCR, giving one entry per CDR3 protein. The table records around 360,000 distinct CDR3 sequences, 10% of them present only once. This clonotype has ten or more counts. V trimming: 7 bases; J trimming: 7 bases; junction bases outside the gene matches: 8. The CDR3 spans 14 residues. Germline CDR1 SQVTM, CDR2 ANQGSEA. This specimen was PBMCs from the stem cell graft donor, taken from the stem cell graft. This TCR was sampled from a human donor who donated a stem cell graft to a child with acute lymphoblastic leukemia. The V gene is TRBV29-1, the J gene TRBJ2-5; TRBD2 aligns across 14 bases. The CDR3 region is CSEMTSGRDVTQYF. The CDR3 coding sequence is TGCAGCGAAATGACTAGCGGGAGGGATGTGACCCAGTACTTC.